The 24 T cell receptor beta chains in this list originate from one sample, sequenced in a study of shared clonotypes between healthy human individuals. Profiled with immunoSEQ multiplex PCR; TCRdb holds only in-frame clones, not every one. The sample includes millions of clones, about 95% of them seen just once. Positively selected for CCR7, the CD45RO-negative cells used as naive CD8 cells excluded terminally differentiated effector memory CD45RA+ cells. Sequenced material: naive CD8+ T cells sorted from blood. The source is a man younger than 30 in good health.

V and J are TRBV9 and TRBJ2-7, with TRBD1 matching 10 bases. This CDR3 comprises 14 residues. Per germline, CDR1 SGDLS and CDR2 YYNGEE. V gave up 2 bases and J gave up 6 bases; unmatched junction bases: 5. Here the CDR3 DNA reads TGTGCCAGCAGCGTGGGGACAGGGGCCATCGAGCAGTACTTC. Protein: CASSVGTGAIEQYF.

Written as DNA, the CDR3 is TGTGCCAGCAGTTACTCCAGGGGGTTAGGCTATGGCTACACCTTC. This encodes CASSYSRGLGYGYTF. The chain has TRBV6-5 and TRBJ1-2; 7 bases match TRBD1. V shed 0 bases and J 4 bases; nucleotides not matched to a gene: 5. Germline CDR1 is MNHEY and CDR2 is SVGAGI. The CDR3 loop spans 15 amino acids.

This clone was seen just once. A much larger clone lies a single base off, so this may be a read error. The CDR3 DNA follows: TGTGCCAGCAGCCACTCCTACGAGCAGTACTTC. The encoded protein is CASSHSYEQYF. The chain couples TRBV16 to TRBJ2-7; D is unresolved. Germline CDR1 KGHSY, CDR2 FQNENV. Trimming left V 3 bases short and J 0 bases short, with 0 bases between. The CDR3 runs 11 residues.

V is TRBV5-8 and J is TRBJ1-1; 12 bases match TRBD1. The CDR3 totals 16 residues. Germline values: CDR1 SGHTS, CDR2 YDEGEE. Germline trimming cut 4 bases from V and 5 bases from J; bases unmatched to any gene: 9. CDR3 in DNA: TGTGCCAGCAGCGAACCGGGACAGGGGGCATATACTGAAGCTTTCTTT. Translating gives CASSEPGQGAYTEAFF.

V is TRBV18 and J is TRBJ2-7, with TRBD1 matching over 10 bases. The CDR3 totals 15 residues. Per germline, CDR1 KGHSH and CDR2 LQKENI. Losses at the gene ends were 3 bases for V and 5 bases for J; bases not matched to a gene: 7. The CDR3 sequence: CASSPPGQGSDEQYF. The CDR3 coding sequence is TGTGCCAGCTCACCGCCGGGACAGGGGAGCGACGAGCAGTACTTC.

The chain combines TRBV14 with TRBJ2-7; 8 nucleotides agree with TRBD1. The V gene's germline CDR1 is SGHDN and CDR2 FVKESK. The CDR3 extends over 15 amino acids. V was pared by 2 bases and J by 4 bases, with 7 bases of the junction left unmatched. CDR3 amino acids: CASSQSSGQVYEQYF. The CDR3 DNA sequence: TGTGCCAGCAGCCAATCCTCGGGACAGGTATACGAGCAGTACTTC.

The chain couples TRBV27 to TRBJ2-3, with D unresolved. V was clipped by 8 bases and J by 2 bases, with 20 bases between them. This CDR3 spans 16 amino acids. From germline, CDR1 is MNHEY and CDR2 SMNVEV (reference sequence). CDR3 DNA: TGTGCCAGCTCCCCGCTGAAGGCAGCTTCCACAGATACGCAGTATTTT. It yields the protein CASSPLKAASTDTQYF.

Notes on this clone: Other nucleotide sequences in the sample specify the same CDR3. The CDR3 bases are TGTGCCAGCAGCTTGTACCAAGAGACCCAGTACTTC. Its protein is CASSLYQETQYF. This chain uses TRBV6-6 with TRBJ2-5; D unresolved. Germline CDR1 and CDR2: MNHNY and SVGAGI (reference sequence). The CDR3 loop spans 12 amino acids. Trimming took 6 bases from V and 0 from J, leaving 5 bases between them.

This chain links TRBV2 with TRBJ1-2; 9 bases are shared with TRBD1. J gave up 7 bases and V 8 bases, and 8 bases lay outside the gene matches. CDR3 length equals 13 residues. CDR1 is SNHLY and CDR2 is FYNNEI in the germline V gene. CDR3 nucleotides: TGTGCCAGCTCAGGACAGGGGTTGAGTGGCTACACCTTC. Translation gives CASSGQGLSGYTF. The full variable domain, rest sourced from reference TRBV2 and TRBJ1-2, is EPEVTQTPSHQVTQMGQEVILRCVPISNHLYFYWYRQILGQKVEFLVSFYNNEISEKSEIFDDQFSVERPDGSNFTLKIRSTKLEDSAMYFCASSGQGLSGYTFGSGTRLTVV.

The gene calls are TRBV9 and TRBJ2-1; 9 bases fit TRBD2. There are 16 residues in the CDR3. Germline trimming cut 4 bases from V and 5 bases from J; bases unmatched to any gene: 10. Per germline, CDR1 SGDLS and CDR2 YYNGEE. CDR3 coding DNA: TGTGCCAGCAGCCACGAAGGGGCGGGAGGGGACAATGAGCAGTTCTTC. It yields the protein CASSHEGAGGDNEQFF.

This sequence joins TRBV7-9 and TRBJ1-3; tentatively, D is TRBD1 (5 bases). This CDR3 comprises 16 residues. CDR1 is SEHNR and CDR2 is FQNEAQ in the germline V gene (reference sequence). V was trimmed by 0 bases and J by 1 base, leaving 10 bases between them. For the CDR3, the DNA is TGTGCCAGCAGCTTAGCGGTGGGGGTGTCTGGAAACACCATATATTTT. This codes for CASSLAVGVSGNTIYF.

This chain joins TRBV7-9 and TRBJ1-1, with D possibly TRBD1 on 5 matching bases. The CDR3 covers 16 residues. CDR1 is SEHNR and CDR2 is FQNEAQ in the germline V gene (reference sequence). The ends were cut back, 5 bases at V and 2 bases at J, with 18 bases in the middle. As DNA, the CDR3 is TGTGCCAGCAGCCTAGACAGTCTGAGGCCTAACACTGAAGCTTTCTTT. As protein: CASSLDSLRPNTEAFF.

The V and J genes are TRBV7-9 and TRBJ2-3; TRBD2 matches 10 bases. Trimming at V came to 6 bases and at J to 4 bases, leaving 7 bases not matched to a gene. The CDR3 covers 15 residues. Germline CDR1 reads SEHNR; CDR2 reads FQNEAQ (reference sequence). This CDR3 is CASRPTSGKADTQYF. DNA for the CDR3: TGTGCCAGCAGGCCCACTAGCGGGAAGGCAGATACGCAGTATTTT.

The DNA for the CDR3 is TGTGCCAGCAGCTTAGGGATTAGCGGATACAATGAGCAGTTCTTC. Its translation is CASSLGISGYNEQFF. The chain has TRBV7-2 and TRBJ2-1; D is perhaps TRBD2 (6 bases). CDR3 length: 15 residues. Trimming took off 1 base at V and 4 bases at J, with 11 bases between the two ends. Germline V gives CDR1 SGHTA, CDR2 FQGNSA.

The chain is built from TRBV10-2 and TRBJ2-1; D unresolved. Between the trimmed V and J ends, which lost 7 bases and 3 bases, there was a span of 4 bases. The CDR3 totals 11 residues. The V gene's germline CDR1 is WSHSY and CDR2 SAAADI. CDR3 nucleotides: TGCGCCAGCACCGACTACAATGAGCAGTTCTTC. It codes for CASTDYNEQFF.

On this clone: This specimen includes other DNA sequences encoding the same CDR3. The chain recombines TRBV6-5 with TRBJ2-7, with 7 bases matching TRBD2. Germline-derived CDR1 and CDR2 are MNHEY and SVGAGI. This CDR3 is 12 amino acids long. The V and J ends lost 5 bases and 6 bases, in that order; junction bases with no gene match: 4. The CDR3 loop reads CASSNPGGEQYF. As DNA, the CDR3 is TGTGCCAGCAGTAACCCGGGGGGCGAGCAGTACTTC.

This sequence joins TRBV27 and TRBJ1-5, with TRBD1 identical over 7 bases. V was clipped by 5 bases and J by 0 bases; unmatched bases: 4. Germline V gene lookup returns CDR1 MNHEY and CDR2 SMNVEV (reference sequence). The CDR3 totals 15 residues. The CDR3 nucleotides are TGTGCCAGCAGTCCGGGGACAGTTAGCAATCAGCCCCAGCATTTT. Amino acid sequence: CASSPGTVSNQPQHF.

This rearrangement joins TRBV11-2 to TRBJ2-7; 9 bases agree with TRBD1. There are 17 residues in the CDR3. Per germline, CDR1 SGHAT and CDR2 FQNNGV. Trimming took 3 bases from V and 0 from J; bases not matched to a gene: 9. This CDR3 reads CASSFGQGNLNSYEQYF. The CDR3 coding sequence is TGTGCCAGCAGCTTCGGACAGGGGAACCTTAACTCCTACGAGCAGTACTTC.

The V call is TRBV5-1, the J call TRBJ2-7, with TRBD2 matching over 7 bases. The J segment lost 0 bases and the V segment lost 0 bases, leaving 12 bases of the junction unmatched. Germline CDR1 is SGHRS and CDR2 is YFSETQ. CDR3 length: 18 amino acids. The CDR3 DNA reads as TGCGCCAGCAGCTTGGGGGAGGCACGGGACTATAGCTCCTACGAGCAGTACTTC. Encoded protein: CASSLGEARDYSSYEQYF.

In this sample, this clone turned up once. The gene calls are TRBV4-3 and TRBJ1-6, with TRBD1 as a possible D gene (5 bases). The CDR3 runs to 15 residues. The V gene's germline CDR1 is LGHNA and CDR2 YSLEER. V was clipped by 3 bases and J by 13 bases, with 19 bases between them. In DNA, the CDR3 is TGCGCCAGCAGCCAGGAAGACAGAACCATGAGCCCCCTCCACTTT. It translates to CASSQEDRTMSPLHF.

DNA of the CDR3: TGTGCCAGCAGCGCCAGTAGGGGATGTAGCAATCAGCCCCAGCATTTT. This codes for CASSASRGCSNQPQHF. The V call is TRBV9, the J call TRBJ1-5; D might be TRBD1 (5 bases). Trimming left V 3 bases short and J 0 bases short, with 13 bases between. The CDR3 totals 16 residues. The V gene's germline CDR1 is SGDLS and CDR2 YYNGEE.

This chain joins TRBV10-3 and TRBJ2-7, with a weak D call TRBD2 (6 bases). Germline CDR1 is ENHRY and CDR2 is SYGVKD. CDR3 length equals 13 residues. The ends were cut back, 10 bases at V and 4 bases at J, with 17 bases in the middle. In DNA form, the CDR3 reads TGTGCCAGCGGGACTGCACAAAGGTACGAGCAGTACTTC. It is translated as CASGTAQRYEQYF.

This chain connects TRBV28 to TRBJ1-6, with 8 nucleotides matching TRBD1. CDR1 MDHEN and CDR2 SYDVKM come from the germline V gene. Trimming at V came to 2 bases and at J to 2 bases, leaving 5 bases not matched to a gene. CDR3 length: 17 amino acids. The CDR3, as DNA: TGTGCCAGCAGTTTACAGGACAGGGACACCTATAATTCACCCCTCCACTTT. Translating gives CASSLQDRDTYNSPLHF.

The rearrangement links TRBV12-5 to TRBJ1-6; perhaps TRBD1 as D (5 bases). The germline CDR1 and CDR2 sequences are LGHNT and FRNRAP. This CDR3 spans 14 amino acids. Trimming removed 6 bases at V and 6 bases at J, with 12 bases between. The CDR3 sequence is CASGLAGGNSPLHF. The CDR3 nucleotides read TGTGCTAGTGGCCTGGCGGGGGGTAATTCACCCCTCCACTTT.